This T cell receptor (beta chain) was identified in a study of shared clonotypes between healthy human individuals. Overall study results and limits: Relative to clonotypes present in all four donors, those not shared had lower generation probabilities.

Comment on this clone: Its specificity is unknown.

Germline assignment: CDR1 SGHAT and CDR2 FQDESV (reference sequence). Trimming took off 5 bases at V and 1 base at J, with 8 bases between the two ends. CDR3 length: 13 residues. Genomic DNA of every subset was divided equally among multiple immunoSEQ plates. Using immunoSEQ multiplex PCR, the repertoire was profiled, and TCRdb retains in-frame clones only, with some absent. Here the sample spans about 1.1 million clones, around three quarters being singletons. The chain uses TRBV11-1 and TRBJ1-2; the D is unclear. The origin of this receptor is a man between 18 and 29 years old in good health. Some clones in this sample may be carry-over from other donors' samples. Sequences were obtained from memory CD4+ T cells from PBMCs. The sample's subset: CD45RA-negative fraction. Here the CDR3 DNA reads TGTGCCAGCAGCCTTAGAATTAACTATGGCTACACCTTC. Amino acid sequence: CASSLRINYGYTF.